This T cell receptor (beta chain) was profiled in a study of shared clonotypes between healthy human individuals. The CDR3 sequence is 16 residues long. The germline gives CDR1 SNHLY, CDR2 FYNNEI. The V segment lost 8 bases and the J segment 1 base; nucleotides outside the gene matches: 11. Sequenced by immunoSEQ multiplex PCR; TCRdb stores in-frame clones only, minus some. The sample lists about 800,000 clones; approximately 96% were seen once. Naive CD8 cells, CD45RO-negative and positively selected for CCR7, excluded terminally differentiated effector memory CD45RA+ cells. Input material: naive CD8+ T cells sorted from blood. The sequence derives from a man aged 25-40 years in good health. The chain carries TRBV2 and TRBJ2-3; 8 bases fit TRBD2. The chain's CDR3 is CASEWRAGVGTDTQYF. The CDR3, as DNA: TGTGCCAGCGAGTGGAGAGCGGGAGTGGGCACAGATACGCAGTATTTT.